These 13 T cell receptor beta chains were sequenced from one sample in a study of blood T cell repertoires in COVID-19. Method: immunoSEQ multiplex PCR; TCRdb's copy keeps in-frame clones and lacks some. The sample comprises some 120,000 clones, 79% of which are singletons, and under 45% rests with the top ten. The specimen sequenced was peripheral blood. The source is a man between 35 and 55 years old with active or convalescent COVID-19.

The chain has TRBV10-2 and TRBJ2-1; 8 nucleotides agree with TRBD2. The V gene end was trimmed by 0 bases and the J gene end by 5 bases; junction bases not matched to a gene: 6. The CDR3 has 16 amino acids. The germline V gene encodes CDR1 WSHSY and CDR2 SAAADI. The CDR3 nucleotides read TGCGCCAGCAGTGAGTCGAGACTAGCGAGTAACAATGAGCAGTTCTTC. The encoded protein is CASSESRLASNNEQFF.

This clone was counted a few times. The chain employs TRBV15 and TRBJ1-4; 11 nucleotides agree with TRBD1. CDR1 is LNHNV, CDR2 YYDKDF, per germline (reference sequence). This CDR3 region has 16 residues. With 1 base clipped from V and 7 bases from J, the junction kept 5 bases outside the gene matches. CDR3: CATSRVSGQGAEKLFF. CDR3 nucleotides: TGTGCCACCAGCAGAGTTTCAGGACAGGGGGCTGAAAAACTGTTTTTT.

This chain connects TRBV21-1 to TRBJ1-6; the tabulated D call, TRBD1, remains unverified against the DNA. TRBV21-1 is a pseudogene locus. This CDR3 is built from 17 residues. CDR3 DNA sequence: TGTGCCAGCAGCCCTCAAGCCGGACAGGGTCCCAATTCACCCCTCCACTTT. Translating it yields CASSPQAGQGPNSPLHF.

The chain employs TRBV4-2 and TRBJ1-6; D is ambiguous. The CDR3 contains 17 residues. V gave up 4 bases and J gave up 0 bases, with 13 bases separating them. The V gene's germline CDR1 is LGHNA and CDR2 YNFKEQ. The CDR3 sequence is CASSLVGPSSYNSPLHF. Here the CDR3 DNA reads TGTGCCAGCAGCCTGGTTGGGCCCAGCTCCTATAATTCACCCCTCCACTTT.

This clone appeared a few times. J is TRBJ1-1 and V is TRBV19; maybe TRBD1 (6 bases). The V end was cut by 3 bases, the J end by 0 bases, with 20 bases between. Germline CDR1 reads LNHDA; CDR2 reads SQIVND (reference sequence). The CDR3 sequence is 18 residues long. The CDR3 coding sequence is TGTGCCAGTAGTATCGCGGACAGAAAAGTTAAATTGAACACTGAAGCTTTCTTT. It codes for CASSIADRKVKLNTEAFF.

The rearrangement joins TRBV3-1 (or the pseudogene TRBV3-2) to TRBJ1-1; 7 bases line up with TRBD1. The CDR3 runs 16 residues. The germline V gene encodes CDR1 LGHDT and CDR2 YNNKEL (reference sequence). J lost 1 base, V lost 3 bases, and 8 bases had no gene match. The CDR3 bases are TGTGCCAGCAGCCAGCAGAAGGACAGGCGGAACACTGAAGCTTTCTTT. As protein: CASSQQKDRRNTEAFF.

This chain joins TRBV28 and TRBJ1-2; a weak D match, TRBD1 (6 bases). This CDR3 comprises 13 residues. In germline, CDR1 is MDHEN, CDR2 SYDVKM. Trimming removed 8 bases from V and 5 bases from J, with 15 bases in between. This CDR3 reads CASVPGGAYGYTF. The CDR3 DNA follows: TGTGCCAGCGTACCGGGGGGGGCATATGGCTACACCTTC.

This clone has only a few counts. In DNA, the CDR3 is TGTGCCACCAGCAGTGCAGGAATCAATCAGCCCCAGCATTTT. Translating it yields CATSSAGINQPQHF. The chain carries TRBV15 and TRBJ1-5; D is unresolved. V lost 3 bases to trimming and J lost 3 bases, with 9 bases between them. The germline CDR1 and CDR2 sequences are LNHNV and YYDKDF (reference sequence). The CDR3 is 14 residues long.

The chain couples TRBV19 to TRBJ1-4; weak D call: TRBD1 (5 bases). The CDR3 is made up of 14 amino acids. Germline CDR1 and CDR2: LNHDA and SQIVND (reference sequence). V gave up 8 bases and J gave up 5 bases, with 15 bases separating them. CDR3 coding DNA: TGTGCCAGTCTGGCAAAGGGACTAAATGAAAAACTGTTTTTT. It codes for CASLAKGLNEKLFF. The entire variable domain, with the rest obtained from reference TRBV19 and TRBJ1-4, is as follows: DGGITQSPKYLFRKEGQNVTLSCEQNLNHDAMYWYRQDPGQGLRLIYYSQIVNDFQKGDIAEGYSVSREKKESFPLTVTSAQKNPTAFYLCASLAKGLNEKLFFGSGTQLSVL.

The genes are TRBV7-2 and TRBJ2-7; D possibly corresponds to TRBD1 (7 bases). V was shortened by 1 base and J by 5 bases, with 15 bases between the two germline ends. Looked up from germline, CDR1 is SGHTA and CDR2 is FQGNSA. The CDR3 loop spans 15 amino acids. CDR3 DNA: TGTGCCAGCAGCTTAGGAGCACCAGGGGGGAACGAGCAGTACTTC. Encoded protein: CASSLGAPGGNEQYF.

This rearrangement joins TRBV27 to TRBJ2-3, with 8 bases lining up with TRBD2. The CDR3 has 15 amino acids. V lost 3 bases and J lost 1; bases outside the gene matches: 3. Germline V gene sequence: CDR1 MNHEY, CDR2 SMNVEV (reference sequence). The CDR3 DNA reads TGTGCCAGCAGTTTCAGCGGGGGAGGCACAGATACGCAGTATTTT. Its protein product is CASSFSGGGTDTQYF.

This chain connects TRBV4-1 to TRBJ1-2; unclear D gene. The V end was cut by 0 bases, the J end by 4 bases, with 6 bases between. CDR3 length: 13 amino acids. Germline CDR1 and CDR2: MGHRA and YSYEKL. This CDR3 is CASSQDLSYGYTF. In DNA form, the CDR3 reads TGCGCCAGCAGCCAAGATCTAAGCTATGGCTACACCTTC.

The rearrangement joins TRBV6-4 to TRBJ2-1; TRBD2 matches 10 bases. This CDR3 comprises 14 residues. Per the germline V gene, CDR1 is MRHNA and CDR2 is SNTAGT. The J segment lost 12 bases and the V segment lost 3 bases, leaving 8 bases of the junction unmatched. The CDR3 protein is CASSESPSGSRQFF. The CDR3 region has the DNA TGTGCCAGCAGTGAATCCCCTAGCGGGAGCCGGCAGTTCTTC.